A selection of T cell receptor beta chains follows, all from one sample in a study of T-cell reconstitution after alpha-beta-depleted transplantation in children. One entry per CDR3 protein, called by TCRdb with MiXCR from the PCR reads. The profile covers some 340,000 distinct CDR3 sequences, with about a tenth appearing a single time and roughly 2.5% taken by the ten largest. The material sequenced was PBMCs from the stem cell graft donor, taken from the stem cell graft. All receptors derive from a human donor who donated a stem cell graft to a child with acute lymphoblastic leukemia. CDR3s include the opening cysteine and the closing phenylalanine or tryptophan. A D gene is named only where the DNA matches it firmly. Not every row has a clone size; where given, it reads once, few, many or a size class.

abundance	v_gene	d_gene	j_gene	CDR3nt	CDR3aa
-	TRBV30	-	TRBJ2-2	TGTGCCTGGAGTGCTGGGCTCGCCGGGGAGCTGTTTTTT	CAWSAGLAGELFF
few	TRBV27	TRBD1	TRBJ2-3	TGTGCCAGCAGTTTAGATTCAGGGGGCGCAGATACGCAGTATTTT	CASSLDSGGADTQYF
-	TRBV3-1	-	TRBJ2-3	TGTGCCAGCAGCCTCAGAATAGCGGTCACAGATACGCAGTATTTT	CASSLRIAVTDTQYF
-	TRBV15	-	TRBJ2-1	TGTGCCACCAGCAGAGGGGGGGAGGCAATCGCGGTTGAGCAGTTCTTC	CATSRGGEAIAVEQFF
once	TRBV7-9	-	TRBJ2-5	TGTGCCAGCAGCTTATCCAGCGAGGAGACCCAGTACTTC	CASSLSSEETQYF
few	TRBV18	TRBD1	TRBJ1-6	TGTGCCAGCTCACCCGGGACAGGGAGGTCACCCCTCCACTTT	CASSPGTGRSPLHF
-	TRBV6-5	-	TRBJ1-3	TGTGCCAGCAGTTACACAGGCCAGGGAGGAAACACCATATATTTT	CASSYTGQGGNTIYF
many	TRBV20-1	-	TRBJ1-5	TGCAGTGCTAGAGAGGCAGGACTAGATCAGCCCCAGCATTTT	CSAREAGLDQPQHF
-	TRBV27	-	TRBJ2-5	TGTGCCAGCAGCGAGGGTGACATCAGGGAGACCCAGTACTTC	CASSEGDIRETQYF
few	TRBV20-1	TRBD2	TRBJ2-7	TGCAGTGCTAGTAATCTAGCGGGCCCTTCGGGCGAGCAGTACTTC	CSASNLAGPSGEQYF
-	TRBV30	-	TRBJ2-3	TGTGCCTGGAGTGAGGCCTTCCCCACCCTGTCGCAGTATTTT	CAWSEAFPTLSQYF
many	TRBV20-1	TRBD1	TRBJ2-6	TGCAGTGCTAGGGACGACAGGGGAGGATCTGGGGCCAACGTCCTGACTTTC	CSARDDRGGSGANVLTF
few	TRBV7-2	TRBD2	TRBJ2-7	TGTGCCAGCAATATAGGACTAGCCTCCTACGAGCAGTACTTC	CASNIGLASYEQYF
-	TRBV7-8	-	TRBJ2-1	TGTGCCAGCAGCTTAGTCCCTAGCGACAATGAGCAGTTCTTC	CASSLVPSDNEQFF